These T cell receptor beta chains were read from a single sample in a study of type 1 regulatory T cells. The antigens of these receptors remain unknown. TCRdb reanalysed the reads using MiXCR and keeps one entry per CDR3 protein. The table has roughly 71,000 distinct CDR3 sequences, 50% to 70% seen once. Specimen: cultured T cells, either the whole culture or a sorted T cell fraction (not recorded which). Receptor source: a human donor in good health. Both conserved end residues are part of each CDR3. The D gene is left open where the match is weak. Size is stated for part of the rows, as once, few or many counts, or as a class when the clone is expanded.

>TRBV19|16|TRBD1|TRBJ2-2|.
CASSTQDRVNTGELFF
TGTGCCAGTAGTACCCAGGACAGGGTGAACACCGGGGAGCTGTTTTTT
>TRBV29-1|12|TRBD1|TRBJ2-3|few
CSVVYRGDTQYF
TGCAGCGTCGTTTACAGGGGGGATACGCAGTATTTT
>TRBV5-1|14|TRBD1|TRBJ2-5|.
CASSLARGQETQYF
TGCGCCAGCAGCTTGGCCAGGGGGCAAGAGACCCAGTACTTC
>TRBV7-7|15|TRBD2|TRBJ2-5|.
CASSFGGRRGETQYF
TGTGCCAGCAGCTTCGGCGGGAGGCGGGGAGAGACCCAGTACTTC
>TRBV27|17|.|TRBJ2-1|.
CASSRGRSRGGVGEQFF
TGTGCCAGCAGTCGCGGCCGGTCTCGGGGAGGTGTGGGTGAGCAGTTCTTC
>TRBV5-1|15|TRBD2|TRBJ2-2|.
CASSGGTSAAGELFF
TGCGCCAGCAGTGGCGGGACTAGCGCAGCCGGGGAGCTGTTTTTT
>TRBV4-1|15|.|TRBJ1-5|.
CASSQERRRNQPQHF
TGCGCCAGCAGCCAAGAGCGACGGCGCAATCAGCCCCAGCATTTT
>TRBV4-1|17|TRBD1|TRBJ1-4|.
CASSQGDREPDNEKLFF
TGCGCCAGCAGCCAAGGGGACAGGGAACCCGATAATGAAAAACTGTTTTTT
>TRBV12-3/TRBV12-4|14|TRBD2|TRBJ2-3|.
CASSQREGPDTQYF
TGTGCCAGCAGCCAGCGGGAGGGACCAGATACGCAGTATTTT
>TRBV29-1|13|TRBD2|TRBJ2-3|few
CSVPAGGADTQYF
TGCAGCGTACCAGCGGGAGGCGCAGATACGCAGTATTTT
>TRBV2|11|.|TRBJ2-1|.
CASTERVSRLF
TGTGCCAGCACCGAACGGGTGTCTAGGCTCTTC
>TRBV19|15|TRBD1|TRBJ2-7|.
CASRPGQGNFYEQYF
TGTGCCAGTAGGCCGGGACAGGGAAATTTCTACGAGCAGTACTTC